The clone carrying this T cell receptor beta chain was seen a handful of times. Its antigen is not known. The CDR3 totals 14 residues. The V gene lost 4 bases and the J gene lost 6 bases, with 13 bases spanning the gap. This record belongs to a study of CD8 T cells in ankylosing spondylitis. Broader study findings: In synovial fluid and blood from reactive arthritis, some motif variants were previously reported.

A single record per CDR3 protein comes from TCRdb applying MiXCR to the 5' RACE reads. The sample carries over 25,000 distinct CDR3 sequences, 14% recorded once. Sample: blood. The origin of this receptor is a male donor with ankylosing spondylitis or in good health (not recorded which). The chain employs TRBV12-3 or TRBV12-4 and TRBJ2-4; D possibly corresponds to TRBD1 (5 bases). CDR3: CASSSRVDGNIQYF. CDR3 bases: TGTGCCAGCAGTTCCAGGGTAGATGGAAACATTCAGTACTTC.